The rows below give T cell receptor beta chains drawn from one sample of a study of blood T cells in healthy people across ages. Using its own MiXCR run on the 5' RACE reads, TCRdb lists one record per CDR3 protein. The table has approximately 1.5 million distinct CDR3 sequences, 35% to 45% seen once. The material sequenced was blood. The receptors were sampled from a young woman in good health. CDR3s include the opening cysteine and the closing phenylalanine or tryptophan. The D gene is left open where the match is weak. For some rows the clone size is stated as once, few or many, or as a class when expanded; others skip it.

j_call clone_size v_call d_call cdr3_nt cdr3_aa
TRBJ2-1 . TRBV6-2/TRBV6-3 . TGTGCCAGCAGTGATATCTCCTACAATGAGCAGTTCTTC CASSDISYNEQFF
TRBJ1-2 few TRBV12-3/TRBV12-4 . TGTGCCAGCAGGGCCCTATCAGGGGCTTATGGCTACACCTTC CASRALSGAYGYTF
TRBJ2-2 few TRBV20-1 . TGCAGTGCTAGGCCCTACTTCACCGGGGAGCTGTTTTTT CSARPYFTGELFF
TRBJ1-5 . TRBV29-1 . TGCAGCGGTTTCCGGGACATCAGTCAGCCCCAGCATTTT CSGFRDISQPQHF
TRBJ2-7 few TRBV28 . TGTGCCAGCAGTTTAAGGGGAAGAAGAAAATACGAGCAGTACTTC CASSLRGRRKYEQYF
TRBJ1-4 . TRBV4-3 . TGCGCCAGCAGCCCGAGGAGTGAAGGAGAAAAACTGTTTTTT CASSPRSEGEKLFF
TRBJ2-1 . TRBV12-3/TRBV12-4 . TGTGCCAGCAATCGTGGTAGTGAGCAGTTCTTC CASNRGSEQFF
TRBJ2-5 . TRBV15 . TGTGCCACCAGCAGAGATAGTGGACTAATAGAGACCCAGTACTTC CATSRDSGLIETQYF
TRBJ1-6 . TRBV28 TRBD1 TGTGCCAGCCATGCGGGACAGGGAATTTCACCCCTCCACTTT CASHAGQGISPLHF
TRBJ2-5 . TRBV9 . TGTGCCAGCAGCGTAGAGGAGGGGCTCCAAGAGACCCAGTACTTC CASSVEEGLQETQYF
TRBJ1-5 . TRBV28 TRBD1 TGTGCCAGCAGAACCGGACAGGGGTATAGCAATCAGCCCCAGCATTTT CASRTGQGYSNQPQHF
TRBJ1-1 . TRBV6-2/TRBV6-3 . TGTGCCAGCTCGCCTCACCAGAGGAGAAACACTGAAGCTTTCTTT CASSPHQRRNTEAFF
TRBJ1-5 many TRBV7-2 . TGTGCCAGCAGTCTAGGACAGAACAATCAGCCCCAGCATTTT CASSLGQNNQPQHF
TRBJ1-5 few TRBV2 . TGTGCCAGCAGTGACACGAGGAAGGGGGGCAATCAGCCCCAGCATTTT CASSDTRKGGNQPQHF
TRBJ2-3 . TRBV27 . TGTGCCAGCAGTCTTACCATCCCGACAGATACGCAGTATTTT CASSLTIPTDTQYF
TRBJ2-1 few TRBV7-2 . TGTGCCAGCAGCTTAAGCCCGATTGTTGGTGAGCAGTTCTTC CASSLSPIVGEQFF
TRBJ1-3 . TRBV2 . TGTGCCAGCTCAGCGGGAGCCCGCCTTTCTGGAAACACCACATATTTT CASSAGARLSGNTTYF
TRBJ1-1 . TRBV5-1 . TGCGCCAGCAGCTGGGGGTCAGGGAACCCTTACACTGAAGCTTTCTTT CASSWGSGNPYTEAFF
TRBJ1-1 few TRBV3-1 TRBD1 TGTGCCAGCGCCCGGGACAGGGTTGGTGAAGCTTTCTTT CASARDRVGEAFF
TRBJ2-5 few TRBV4-3 . TGCGCCAGCAGCGTACTAGTTGGCGAGACCCAGTACTTC CASSVLVGETQYF
TRBJ2-3 few TRBV4-1 TRBD1 TGCGCCAGCAGCCAAGGAGCACAGGGGTTGGTAAGCACAGATACGCAGTATTTT CASSQGAQGLVSTDTQYF
TRBJ2-5 . TRBV20-1 TRBD1 TGCAGTGCTAGGGACAGGGGGCCGGAGACCCAGTACTTC CSARDRGPETQYF
TRBJ2-3 . TRBV30 . TGTGCCTGGAGTGTAGGCAGCGCTAGCACAGATACGCAGTATTTT CAWSVGSASTDTQYF
TRBJ1-2 few TRBV20-1 . TGCAGTGCTAGAGATCGAAGAGGATTTGGGGTCTATGGCTACACCTTC CSARDRRGFGVYGYTF
TRBJ1-2 . TRBV27 . TGTGCCAGCAGTTTGAACTCGTATGGCTACACCTTC CASSLNSYGYTF
TRBJ1-4 few TRBV5-1 TRBD1 TGCGCCAGCTCCACTACAAACAACAGGGGTGAAAAACTGTTTTTT CASSTTNNRGEKLFF
TRBJ1-1 . TRBV6-5 TRBD1 TGTGCCAGCAGTAAAACCCGGGACAGGATAAACACTGAAGCTTTCTTT CASSKTRDRINTEAFF
TRBJ1-2 . TRBV5-1 . TGCGCCAGCAGCTTGAGTCCTATGTGGTCTGGCAACTATGGCTACACCTTC CASSLSPMWSGNYGYTF
TRBJ2-5 . TRBV13 . TGTGCCAGCAGCTTAACGGCTAGTTCGTGGGAGACCCAGTACTTC CASSLTASSWETQYF
TRBJ2-3 . TRBV24-1 . TGTGCCACCAGTTGGGGGCCCAGGGAAGATACGCAGTATTTT CATSWGPREDTQYF
TRBJ2-5 . TRBV29-1 TRBD1 TGCAGCTCCCGGGGCAGGGGGACCGCAGAGACCCAGTACTTC CSSRGRGTAETQYF
TRBJ1-5 few TRBV27 TRBD1 TGTGCCAGCAGCACGATAACTCGAACAGGGGGGACGACTCGATTCTTGCAGCCCCAGCATTTT CASSTITRTGGTTRFLQPQHF
TRBJ2-7 many TRBV6-2/TRBV6-3 . TGTGCCAGCAGTCCCCTAGGGCAGGGGTCCTACGAGCAGTACTTC CASSPLGQGSYEQYF
TRBJ1-1 . TRBV3-1 . TGTGCCAGCAGCCGAGCAGGAGCTAACACTGAAGCTTTCTTT CASSRAGANTEAFF
TRBJ2-3 . TRBV18 TRBD2 TGTGCCAGCTCACCGGGACTAGCGGGAGGACATACGCAGTATTTT CASSPGLAGGHTQYF
TRBJ2-7 . TRBV29-1 . TGCAGCGTTCTGACAGGTGCCTACGAGCAGTACTTC CSVLTGAYEQYF
TRBJ2-1 . TRBV3-1 TRBD2 TGTGCCAGCAGCCAGACCTCAAGCGGGGGTTATGAGCAGTTCTTC CASSQTSSGGYEQFF
TRBJ2-7 . TRBV9 TRBD2 TGTGCCAGCGCTGTGGCGGGGGGATCCTACGAGCAGTACTTC CASAVAGGSYEQYF
TRBJ2-7 . TRBV7-9 . TGTGCCAGCAGCTGGAGCCCAAGCGTGAGGTCCTACGAGCAGTACTTC CASSWSPSVRSYEQYF